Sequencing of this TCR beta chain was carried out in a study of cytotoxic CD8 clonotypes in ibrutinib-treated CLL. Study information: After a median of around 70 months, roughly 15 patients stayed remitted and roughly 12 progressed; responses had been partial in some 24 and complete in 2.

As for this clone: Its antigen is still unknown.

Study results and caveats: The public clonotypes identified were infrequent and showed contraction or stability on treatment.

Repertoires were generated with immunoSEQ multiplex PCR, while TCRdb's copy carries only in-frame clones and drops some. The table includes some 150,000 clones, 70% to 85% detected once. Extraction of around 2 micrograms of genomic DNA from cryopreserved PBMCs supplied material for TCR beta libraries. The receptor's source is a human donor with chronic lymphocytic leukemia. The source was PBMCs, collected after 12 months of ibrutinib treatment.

As DNA, the CDR3 is TGTGCCAGCACATCACGGTCGGGGACCGGAGAGACCCAGTACTTC. It codes for CASTSRSGTGETQYF. The chain combines TRBV27 with TRBJ2-5, with D perhaps being TRBD1 or TRBD2 (5 bases each). Trimming pared 7 bases from V and 4 bases from J, leaving 19 bases between. In germline, CDR1 is MNHEY, CDR2 SMNVEV (reference sequence). The CDR3 covers 15 residues.